Included here is one T cell receptor beta chain sequence, with context. Its antigen is as yet unknown. The data originate from a study of OX40 agonist ivuxolimab in advanced cancers. Study background: Among those enrolled, mean age was about 58 years (range about 23 to 79) and 82.7% were male.

TCRdb keeps only in-frame clones here, not all; method: immunoSEQ multiplex PCR. Altogether fewer than 100,000 clones are present, about 83% being singletons, with the ten largest covering roughly 0.52%. The CDR3 sequence is 17 residues long. Germline values: CDR1 LGHNA, CDR2 YNFKEQ. V lost 0 bases and J 8 bases, leaving 20 bases between the germline ends. The sampling schedule covered blood at baseline, cycle 4 day 1, and cycle 7 day 1. General study points: CD8+ T cells (on average) carried more expanded clones than CD4+ T cells. Expanded peripheral T-cell antigen specificity went undetermined.

The chain employs TRBV4-2 and TRBJ2-1, with D maybe TRBD1 (7 bases). The sequence derives from an adult with an advanced solid tumor such as melanoma, head and neck, liver or kidney cancer. The sequencing here drew on CD4+ or CD8+ T cells sorted from blood, taken in a trial of the OX40 agonist ivuxolimab. In DNA, the CDR3 is TGTGCCAGCAGCCAAGAGCCGAGACAGGGACTCTATGATGAGCAGTTCTTC. Its translation is CASSQEPRQGLYDEQFF.